The 17 T cell receptor beta chains below were found in one sample sequenced in a study of blood T cell repertoires in COVID-19. Measured with immunoSEQ multiplex PCR; TCRdb has only the in-frame clones, and not every one. The table includes tens of thousands of clones, roughly 85% detected once. Specimen: peripheral blood. The receptors stem from a woman aged 60 to 75 with active COVID-19.

The chain has TRBV28 and TRBJ1-1; TRBD1 is a possible D gene (6 bases). V was cut by 2 bases and J by 0 bases, with 13 bases left in between. The CDR3 has 16 residues. Germline CDR1 MDHEN, CDR2 SYDVKM. The CDR3 nucleotides are TGTGCCAGCAGTTTAGGCAGGGGAAACATGAACACTGAAGCTTTCTTT. Encoded protein: CASSLGRGNMNTEAFF.

The rearrangement links TRBV11-2 to TRBJ1-4; 7 positions match TRBD1. V trimming: 2 bases; J trimming: 3 bases; junction bases outside the gene matches: 3. Germline CDR1 is SGHAT and CDR2 is FQNNGV. The CDR3 loop spans 15 amino acids. CDR3 DNA sequence: TGTGCCAGCAGCTTACAGGGGGGAGCTAATGAAAAACTGTTTTTT. Translation: CASSLQGGANEKLFF. Combining the CDR3 with reference TRBV11-2 and TRBJ1-4 gives the whole variable domain EAGVAQSPRYKIIEKRQSVAFWCNPISGHATLYWYQQILGQGPKLLIQFQNNGVVDDSQLPKDRFSAERLKGVDSTLKIQPAKLEDSAVYLCASSLQGGANEKLFFGSGTQLSVL.

The rearrangement links TRBV4-1 to TRBJ1-4; D gene ambiguous. V lost 1 base to trimming and J lost 8 bases, with 14 bases between them. This CDR3 has 15 residues. Germline V gives CDR1 MGHRA, CDR2 YSYEKL. CDR3 sequence (DNA): TGCGCCAGCAGCCAAGGAATCGGAATGGGCGAAAAACTGTTTTTT. Its translation is CASSQGIGMGEKLFF.

In this sample, this clone turned up a few times. The chain carries TRBV19 and TRBJ2-7; 9 bases line up with TRBD1. Germline lookup yields CDR1 LNHDA and CDR2 SQIVND (reference sequence). CDR3 length: 16 residues. After removal of 7 bases from V and 6 bases from J, the junction contained 16 bases not matched to a gene. CDR3 DNA: TGTGCCAGTACAGCAGGAGGGGACAGGGAAGGCTCCGAGCAGTACTTC. Residues: CASTAGGDREGSEQYF.

This chain links TRBV19 with TRBJ1-5, with D possibly being TRBD1 (6 bases). The germline V gene encodes CDR1 LNHDA and CDR2 SQIVND (reference sequence). The CDR3 has 13 residues. The ends were cut back, 3 bases at V and 5 bases at J, with 8 bases in the middle. The CDR3 sequence is CASSMTGHQPQHF. The CDR3 nucleotides are TGTGCCAGTAGTATGACAGGCCATCAGCCCCAGCATTTT.

The V call is TRBV4-1, the J call TRBJ2-5; TRBD2 is a possible D gene (6 bases). The CDR3 consists of 18 residues. Germline values: CDR1 MGHRA, CDR2 YSYEKL. Trimming removed 3 bases at V and 4 bases at J, with 24 bases between. Written as DNA, the CDR3 is TGCGCCAGCAGCCAGGAAAGAAGAGGAGGGCCATTGGGAGAGACCCAGTACTTC. Protein sequence: CASSQERRGGPLGETQYF.

The chain couples TRBV5-4 to TRBJ2-5; D is possibly TRBD2 (6 bases). V shed 0 bases and J shed 2 bases, with 11 bases lying between them. The germline gives CDR1 SGHNT, CDR2 YYREEE (reference sequence). The CDR3 length is 15 residues. The CDR3 loop is CASSLGTTLQETQYF. CDR3 coding DNA: TGTGCCAGCAGCTTGGGGACTACCTTACAAGAGACCCAGTACTTC.

The genes are TRBV7-9 and TRBJ1-4; D uncertain. Trimming left V 8 bases short and J 5 bases short, with 6 bases between. The CDR3 covers 11 residues. Germline loops: CDR1 SEHNR, CDR2 FQNEAQ (reference sequence). The CDR3 protein is CASGKNEKLFF. The DNA of the CDR3 is TGTGCCAGCGGCAAAAATGAAAAACTGTTTTTT.

This clone was seen only a few times. CDR3 amino acids: CATRDRGLLGTEAFF. In DNA form, the CDR3 reads TGTGCCACCCGGGACAGGGGGCTGTTGGGCACTGAAGCTTTCTTT. The V gene is TRBV10-3, the J gene TRBJ1-1; 12 bases are shared with TRBD1. From germline, CDR1 is ENHRY and CDR2 SYGVKD. This CDR3 spans 15 amino acids. The junction had 10 bases not matched to a gene; V was cut back by 10 bases and J by 4 bases.

The J gene is TRBJ2-2, the V gene TRBV10-2; D not resolved. V lost 0 bases, J lost 6 bases, and 5 bases lay in between. This CDR3 is built from 13 residues. The germline gives CDR1 WSHSY, CDR2 SAAADI. CDR3 DNA: TGCGCCAGCAGTGAGTCGGCGGCCGGGGAGCTGTTTTTT. Translation gives CASSESAAGELFF.

The V call is TRBV19, the J call TRBJ1-1, with 7 positions matching TRBD1. Trimming at V came to 6 bases and at J to 4 bases, leaving 5 bases not matched to a gene. Germline V gene sequence: CDR1 LNHDA, CDR2 SQIVND (reference sequence). This CDR3 contains 13 residues. The CDR3 DNA follows: TGTGCCAGTAGCTCGACAGGGACCACTGAAGCTTTCTTT. Its translation: CASSSTGTTEAFF. Using reference TRBV19 and TRBJ1-1 for the parts outside the CDR3, the full variable domain is DGGITQSPKYLFRKEGQNVTLSCEQNLNHDAMYWYRQDPGQGLRLIYYSQIVNDFQKGDIAEGYSVSREKKESFPLTVTSAQKNPTAFYLCASSSTGTTEAFFGQGTRLTVV.

This chain joins TRBV5-1 and TRBJ2-2; 8 bases match TRBD1. Germline assignment: CDR1 SGHRS and CDR2 YFSETQ. The CDR3 is 16 residues long. Trimming cost V 4 bases and J 3 bases; bases outside gene matches: 8. The DNA for the CDR3 is TGCGCCAGCAGCCCGGCCGCCAGGGGGCACACCGGGGAGCTGTTTTTT. It yields the protein CASSPAARGHTGELFF.

This chain joins TRBV18 and TRBJ2-3; D possibly corresponds to TRBD1 (5 bases). V was cut by 1 base and J by 3 bases, with 8 bases left in between. CDR3 length: 14 residues. Germline values: CDR1 KGHSH, CDR2 LQKENI. CDR3 loop: CASSPQGRTDTQYF. The CDR3 DNA sequence: TGTGCCAGCTCACCACAGGGGCGTACAGATACGCAGTATTTT.

The gene calls are TRBV9 and TRBJ2-7; a weak D match, TRBD2 (6 bases). Trimming cost V 0 bases and J 5 bases, with 12 bases left between them. This CDR3 region has 14 residues. Germline V lookup: CDR1 SGDLS, CDR2 YYNGEE. This CDR3 reads CASSVGAGKDEQYF. The CDR3 DNA reads as TGTGCCAGCAGCGTAGGTGCGGGAAAGGACGAGCAGTACTTC. Full variable domain (missing parts from reference TRBV9 and TRBJ2-7): DSGVTQTPKHLITATGQRVTLRCSPRSGDLSVYWYQQSLDQGLQFLIQYYNGEERAKGNILERFSAQQFPDLHSELNLSSLELGDSALYFCASSVGAGKDEQYFGPGTRLTVT.

By frequency in the sample, this clone is medium-sized. This chain joins TRBV5-1 and TRBJ1-2, with D tentatively TRBD1 (5 bases). The CDR3 runs 14 residues. V was cut by 3 bases and J by 8 bases, with 17 bases left in between. Germline V gene sequence: CDR1 SGHRS, CDR2 YFSETQ. This CDR3 reads CASSSRQGPEGYTF. The CDR3 bases are TGCGCCAGCAGCTCCCGGCAGGGTCCTGAGGGCTACACCTTC.

V and J are TRBV7-2 and TRBJ2-1, with no clear D. The CDR3 is 14 residues long. Germline V gene data show CDR1 as SGHTA and CDR2 as FQGNSA. With 4 bases removed from V and 0 bases from J, the gap between germline ends came to 7 bases. The chain's CDR3 is CASSSTASYNEQFF. The CDR3 DNA reads as TGTGCCAGCAGCTCGACTGCCTCCTACAATGAGCAGTTCTTC.

The chain has TRBV29-1 and TRBJ1-1; TRBD1 might be the D (5 bases). CDR1 SQVTM and CDR2 ANQGSEA come from the germline V gene. The V end was cut by 8 bases, the J end by 5 bases, with 18 bases between. This CDR3 region has 13 residues. Written as DNA, the CDR3 is TGCAGCACAGCTACCTTCAGGGCTACTGAAGCTTTCTTT. Protein sequence: CSTATFRATEAFF.